This T cell receptor (beta chain) was profiled in a study of regulatory T cells in long-lasting Graves disease. HTBI primers from iRepertoire and Arm-PCR of CDR3 regions yielded the TCR beta libraries. From the multiplex PCR reads, TCRdb called clonotypes with MiXCR, one entry per CDR3 protein. The sample consists of roughly 500,000 distinct CDR3 sequences, approximately 15% of them appearing once. Time point reported: newly diagnosed GD, antithyroid drugs for less than 3 months. Scientists built the TCR library using RNA that was extracted from PBMCs. Patients came through an endocrinology department, and that department was in Xi'an, China. The germline gives CDR1 SGHTA, CDR2 FQGNSA. The CDR3 runs to 15 residues. Another study also made use of these data, one on T cells in Graves' hyperthyroidism and ophthalmopathy. That study reports: The TCR CDR3 was amplified in a first-round RT-PCR using the HTBI primer set. A 13 V-J model separated ophthalmopathy from stable hyperthyroidism.

This receptor was identified in a man aged 30 to 39 with Graves disease. The sequencing here drew on peripheral blood mononuclear cells (PBMCs), taken at new diagnosis, from a patient treated with antithyroid drugs. This chain uses TRBV7-2 with TRBJ2-7; D unclear. The J call may be wrong; the DNA end is better matched by TRBJ2-1. The CDR3 coding sequence is TGTGCCAGCAGCTTAGGGGTGGGCCCCTACAATGAGCAGTTCTTC. This translates into CASSLGVGPYNEQFF.